This record concerns one T cell receptor (beta chain) sequence. This clone is characterized as medium-sized (0.01 to 0.1%). The antigen this receptor binds is unknown. Per-base quality was not reported, and no clone a single base away is much larger than it. V and J lose 0 bases and 7 bases, and a span of 11 bases separates them. Its CDR3 holds 14 amino acids, cysteine through phenylalanine. Left in the record is the CDR3 DNA by itself, 42 bases read in frame from the first base. The germline V gene yields SGHRS for CDR1 and YFSETQ for CDR2. The entry originates in a study of T cell responses to AZD1222 COVID-19 vaccine listed by TCRdb under 2021. A note on the overall study: AZD1222 recipients given second doses at about 4 weeks or at about 12 weeks were pooled, since spike-specific TCR depth and breadth were not found to differ between the two schedules. A total of just over 230 trial participants underwent TCR sequencing, of whom 207 received two doses of AZD1222 and some 26 received two doses of the MenACWY control vaccine. Trial participants were enrolled by age into 18-55, 56-69 and 70-plus year subgroups, with roughly 160, 29 and 62 TCR-sequenced participants respectively.

On the study overall, not on this receptor specifically: No day 14 peak-response samples were available, so repertoires were characterized only after the peak T cell response. Reportedly, close to half of the unique spike-specific TCRs recognized epitopes lying outside the regions that are mutated in the B.1.351 and B.1.1.7 variants. The whole spike protein was spanned by vaccine-associated CD4 TCRs, and dominant responses were seen in regions 160-218 and 743-854. A significant rise in spike-specific TCR breadth and depth was observed after two AZD1222 doses relative to day 0 and relative to MenACWY recipients. Participants were mostly white British, with more females than males. The authors suggested clonal diversity may have been underestimated. Conclusions about previously exposed vaccinees were limited because only a handful of AZD1222 recipients were SARS-CoV-2 seropositive at baseline. In the small 56-69-year group, the increase in depth fell short of significance, most likely because of low power.

Taken with the paper, the label for time point translates to: baseline before first vaccination. Vaccinee samples came from UK trials COV001 and COV002, including a single-blind randomized controlled phase 2/3 trial of AZD1222 (ChAdOx1 nCoV-19) in healthy adults. For TCRbeta chain sequencing, PBMC samples were collected from trial participants at day 0 and at day 28 after the second dose. The CDR3 regions of human TCRbeta chains were analyzed by immunosequencing. On the authors' methods: TCRs in the repertoires were matched against a reference library of SARS-CoV-2-specific TCRs that had been generated with the MIRA antigen-specificity platform. Breadth was defined as the fraction of unique TCRs that were SARS-CoV-2-associated. Depth was defined as the fraction of total T cells that were SARS-CoV-2-associated. Each spike-specific TCR was assigned to its reactive spike region and to a CD4 or CD8 class using the MIRA data. Log10-transformed breadth and depth values were compared by one-way ANOVA with Sidak's multiple comparisons tests. In TCRdb, the immuneACCESS table is reduced to in-frame sequences with V and J assigned. These tables do not hold every clone; where another copy was compared, an unresolved V gene accounts for under half, and the others remain unexplained. D and trimming were read from the DNA, whereas the V and J calls and clone size are those reported in that table. In all, the sample holds about 130,000 clones, and around nine tenths of those were seen once. Under 4.5% of the sample is taken by the ten largest.

The sequence is built from TRBV5-1 and TRBJ2-1; 6 matching bases give a weak D call of TRBD1. The clonotype comes from an adult in good health. Sequenced here: peripheral blood, sampled on day 0 of AZD1222 vaccination. The bases read TGCGCCAGCAGCTTGGGCAGGGGATTGAATGAGCAGTTCTTC. Translation gives CASSLGRGLNEQFF.